Listed below are T cell receptor beta chains from one sample, sequenced in a study of blood T cell repertoires in COVID-19. Repertoires were generated with immunoSEQ multiplex PCR, while TCRdb's copy carries only in-frame clones and drops some. The sample yields about 88,000 clones, 90% seen once. Sequenced sample: peripheral blood. The receptors were sampled from a man aged 18 to 29 with COVID-19, enrolled during active disease. Both conserved end residues are part of each CDR3. A D gene is named only where the DNA matches it firmly. A clone size is listed for some rows: how often the clone was seen (once, few, many), or a class if it is expanded.

D gene	J gene	clone size	V gene	CDR3 protein	CDR3 DNA
TRBD1	TRBJ1-5	few	TRBV19	CASTSTGDQPQHF	TGTGCCAGTACTTCGACAGGGGATCAGCCCCAGCATTTT
.	TRBJ1-5	.	TRBV7-2	CASSLVVGSNQPQHF	TGTGCCAGCAGCTTAGTGGTGGGGAGTAATCAGCCCCAGCATTTT
.	TRBJ1-2	.	TRBV27	CASSRALHHATSYGYTF	TGTGCCAGCAGCCGGGCCCTACACCACGCCACTAGCTATGGCTACACCTTC
TRBD1	TRBJ2-2	.	TRBV6-5	CATTGTGGTGELFF	TGTGCCACAACCGGGACAGGGGGCACCGGGGAGCTGTTTTTT
TRBD2	TRBJ2-7	.	TRBV23-1	CANPVPLAGQVEQYF	TGCGCCAACCCCGTCCCACTAGCGGGACAGGTTGAGCAGTACTTC
TRBD1	TRBJ1-6	once	TRBV6-2/TRBV6-3	CASSSGTENNSPLHF	TGTGCCAGCAGTTCCGGGACAGAGAATAATTCACCCCTCCACTTT
.	TRBJ2-2	.	TRBV12-3/TRBV12-4	CASSLQNTGELFF	TGTGCCAGCAGTTTACAGAACACCGGGGAGCTGTTTTTT
.	TRBJ1-2	.	TRBV2	CASSEVQGPNYGYTF	TGTGCCAGCAGTGAAGTCCAGGGGCCTAACTATGGCTACACCTTC
.	TRBJ2-3	.	TRBV25-1	CASSAPNTYTQYF	TGTGCCAGCAGTGCGCCAAATACTTATACGCAGTATTTT
.	TRBJ2-1	.	TRBV27	CASSLASYNEQFF	TGTGCCAGCAGTTTAGCGAGTTACAATGAGCAGTTCTTC
TRBD2	TRBJ2-2	.	TRBV13	CASSLGGGRAEHGGELFF	TGTGCCAGCAGCTTGGGGGGAGGGAGGGCTGAACACGGCGGGGAGCTGTTTTTT
TRBD1	TRBJ2-1	.	TRBV28	CASTTGVGEQFF	TGTGCCAGCACGACAGGGGTGGGTGAGCAGTTCTTC
.	TRBJ1-1	.	TRBV7-8	CASSSHRSVDTEAFF	TGTGCCAGCAGCTCCCACAGGAGTGTGGACACTGAAGCTTTCTTT
TRBD1	TRBJ1-1	.	TRBV4-1	CASSQGQGARTEAFF	TGCGCCAGCAGCCAAGGACAGGGGGCGAGGACTGAAGCTTTCTTT
TRBD2	TRBJ2-2	.	TRBV20-1	CSASMTSGGNTGELFF	TGCAGTGCTAGTATGACTAGCGGGGGGAACACCGGGGAGCTGTTTTTT
TRBD1	TRBJ1-5	.	TRBV18	CASSYKTGDSNQPQHF	TGTGCCAGCTCGTACAAGACAGGGGATAGCAATCAGCCCCAGCATTTT
.	TRBJ2-7	.	TRBV27	CASRYRPGEQYF	TGTGCCAGCAGGTATCGACCAGGGGAGCAGTACTTC
.	TRBJ2-3	.	TRBV7-3	CASSQVGATDTQYF	TGTGCCAGCAGCCAAGTAGGGGCGACAGATACGCAGTATTTT
.	TRBJ2-2	few	TRBV9	CASSVQGNTGELFF	TGTGCCAGCAGCGTACAGGGGAACACCGGGGAGCTGTTTTTT
.	TRBJ2-7	.	TRBV24-1	CATSDSSAGGPNEQYF	TGTGCCACCAGTGATTCTTCTGCAGGGGGGCCCAACGAGCAGTACTTC
.	TRBJ1-5	once	TRBV9	CASSAGTLDQPQHF	TGTGCCAGCAGCGCCGGGACACTTGATCAGCCCCAGCATTTT
TRBD2	TRBJ2-1	.	TRBV5-1	CASSLLSGTNEQFF	TGCGCCAGCAGCTTGTTGAGCGGGACTAATGAGCAGTTCTTC
TRBD2	TRBJ2-1	.	TRBV6-4	CASSELATSNEQFF	TGTGCCAGCAGTGAACTAGCGACCTCGAATGAGCAGTTCTTC
.	TRBJ1-3	few	TRBV29-1	CSVVLQTGSTSGNTIYF	TGCAGCGTTGTACTCCAGACAGGCTCAACCTCTGGAAACACCATATATTTT
.	TRBJ2-7	.	TRBV2	CASSVPREPLSYEQYF	TGTGCCAGCAGCGTTCCCCGGGAGCCCCTCTCCTACGAGCAGTACTTC
TRBD1	TRBJ2-7	.	TRBV5-1	CASSLGPTGKTTSYEQYF	TGCGCCAGCAGCTTGGGGCCGACAGGGAAGACTACATCCTACGAGCAGTACTTC
.	TRBJ1-1	once	TRBV27	CASSSTGYANTEAFF	TGTGCCAGCAGTTCAACAGGGTATGCGAACACTGAAGCTTTCTTT
TRBD2	TRBJ2-4	.	TRBV7-9	CASSLAGGASGSDIQYF	TGTGCCAGCAGCTTAGCAGGCGGGGCTAGCGGGAGTGACATTCAGTACTTC
.	TRBJ1-2	once	TRBV11-2	CASSLIPGFYGYTF	TGTGCCAGCAGCTTAATCCCAGGTTTCTATGGCTACACCTTC
TRBD2	TRBJ2-7	.	TRBV28	CASSPSGRPGEQYF	TGTGCCAGCAGTCCTAGCGGGAGGCCGGGCGAGCAGTACTTC
TRBD1	TRBJ1-2	.	TRBV24-1	CATSDGTVVNGYTF	TGTGCCACCAGTGACGGGACAGTTGTTAATGGCTACACCTTC
.	TRBJ2-1	.	TRBV4-3	CASSQSAGQQFF	TGCGCCAGCAGCCAATCTGCAGGCCAGCAGTTCTTC
.	TRBJ1-2	.	TRBV6-5	CASSPKRWNYGYTF	TGTGCCAGCAGCCCGAAGAGGTGGAACTATGGCTACACCTTC
TRBD2	TRBJ2-7	few	TRBV5-4	CASSSKLAGGPYEQYF	TGTGCCAGCAGCTCGAAACTAGCGGGAGGACCCTACGAGCAGTACTTC
.	TRBJ1-2	.	TRBV27	CASSLSPQNYGYTF	TGTGCCAGCAGTTTAAGTCCCCAGAACTATGGCTACACCTTC
TRBD1	TRBJ2-1	.	TRBV28	CASSPPGQARDEQFF	TGTGCCAGCAGTCCCCCGGGACAGGCTAGGGATGAGCAGTTCTTC
TRBD1	TRBJ2-5	.	TRBV11-3	CASSLGGQQETQYF	TGTGCCAGCAGCTTAGGGGGACAGCAAGAGACCCAGTACTTC
TRBD1	TRBJ2-5	few	TRBV28	CASSLRTGAETQYF	TGTGCCAGCAGTTTACGGACAGGGGCAGAGACCCAGTACTTC
TRBD1	TRBJ1-2	.	TRBV28	CASSLRSDRVLF	TGTGCCAGCAGTCTCCGGTCGGACAGGGTCCTCTTC
TRBD2	TRBJ2-7	few	TRBV15	CATSRDRPSSGRAYEQYF	TGTGCCACCAGCAGAGATCGGCCCTCTAGCGGGAGGGCGTACGAGCAGTACTTC
.	TRBJ2-3	.	TRBV27	CASSLSLDTQYF	TGTGCCAGCAGTTTATCCTTAGATACGCAGTATTTT
.	TRBJ2-7	.	TRBV5-4	CASSWDFHEQYF	TGTGCCAGCAGCTGGGACTTTCACGAGCAGTACTTC
.	TRBJ2-7	once	TRBV6-6	CASSNSPYEQYF	TGTGCCAGCAGTAACAGTCCCTACGAGCAGTACTTC
TRBD2	TRBJ2-5	.	TRBV28	CASSSQSGRVQETQYF	TGTGCCAGCAGTAGCCAAAGCGGGAGGGTACAAGAGACCCAGTACTTC
.	TRBJ2-3	.	TRBV12-5	CASVRPTGTDTQYF	TGTGCTAGTGTACGGCCGACTGGCACAGATACGCAGTATTTT
.	TRBJ1-2	once	TRBV5-6	CASSLESYYGYTF	TGTGCCAGCAGCCTTGAGTCCTACTATGGCTACACCTTC
TRBD1	TRBJ1-3	.	TRBV10-3	CAINEDRGAGNTIYF	TGTGCCATCAACGAGGACAGGGGAGCTGGAAACACCATATATTTT
.	TRBJ1-5	once	TRBV7-6	CASSLAGGSNQPQHF	TGTGCCAGCAGCTTAGCCGGCGGTAGCAATCAGCCCCAGCATTTT
TRBD1	TRBJ1-4	.	TRBV28	CASSVTGVELLF	TGTGCCAGCAGTGTGACAGGGGTAGAACTGCTTTTT
TRBD1	TRBJ1-6	.	TRBV19	CASSMSGTGDSPLHF	TGTGCCAGTAGTATGAGCGGGACAGGTGATTCACCCCTCCACTTT
.	TRBJ1-3	.	TRBV15	CATSRDLAAGNTIYF	TGTGCCACCAGCAGAGATCTGGCAGCTGGAAACACCATATATTTT
.	TRBJ2-1	.	TRBV24-1	CATSGSSGFYNEQFF	TGTGCCACCAGTGGGAGTAGCGGCTTCTACAATGAGCAGTTCTTC
.	TRBJ2-1	.	TRBV29-1	CSVASGSGTYNEQFF	TGCAGCGTAGCCAGCGGCAGCGGTACCTACAATGAGCAGTTCTTC
.	TRBJ2-7	.	TRBV20-1	CSARVVYEQYF	TGCAGTGCCCGGGTAGTCTACGAGCAGTACTTC
.	TRBJ2-3	.	TRBV4-3	CASSLLWGASGYTDTQYF	TGCGCCAGCAGCCTCCTTTGGGGGGCTAGCGGATACACAGATACGCAGTATTTT
TRBD1	TRBJ1-1	.	TRBV5-4	CASSSGTGRLETEAFF	TGTGCCAGCAGCTCCGGGACAGGGCGTCTAGAGACTGAAGCTTTCTTT
TRBD1	TRBJ1-1	once	TRBV7-2	CASSFPGTGMGTEAFF	TGTGCCAGCAGCTTTCCCGGGACAGGGATGGGTACTGAAGCTTTCTTT
.	TRBJ1-6	.	TRBV28	CASSRPPQGYNSPLHF	TGTGCCAGCAGTCGACCCCCACAGGGATATAATTCACCCCTCCACTTT
TRBD1	TRBJ2-2	.	TRBV3-1/TRBV3-2	CATSGGFAGELFF	TGTGCCACCTCAGGGGGCTTTGCCGGGGAGCTGTTTTTT
.	TRBJ2-1	.	TRBV2	CASSVLAGAYNEQFF	TGTGCCAGCAGTGTACTAGCTGGCGCCTACAATGAGCAGTTCTTC